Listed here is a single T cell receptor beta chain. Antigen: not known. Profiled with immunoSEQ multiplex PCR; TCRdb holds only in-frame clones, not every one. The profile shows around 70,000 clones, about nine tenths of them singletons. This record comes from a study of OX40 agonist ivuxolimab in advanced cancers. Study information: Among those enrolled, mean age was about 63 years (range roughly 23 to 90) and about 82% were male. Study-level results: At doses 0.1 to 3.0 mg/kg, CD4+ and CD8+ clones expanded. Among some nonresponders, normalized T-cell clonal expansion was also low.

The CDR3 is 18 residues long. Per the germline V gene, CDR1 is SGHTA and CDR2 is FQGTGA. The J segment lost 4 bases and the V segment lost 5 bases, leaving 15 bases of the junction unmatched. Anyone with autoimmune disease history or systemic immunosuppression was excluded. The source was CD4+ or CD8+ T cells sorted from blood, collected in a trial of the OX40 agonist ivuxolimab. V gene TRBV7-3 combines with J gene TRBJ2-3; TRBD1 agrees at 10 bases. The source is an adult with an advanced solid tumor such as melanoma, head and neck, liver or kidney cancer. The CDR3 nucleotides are TGTGCCAGCAGCCAGAGGGGCGGACAGGGGGTGAGCCCAGATACGCAGTATTTT. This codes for CASSQRGGQGVSPDTQYF. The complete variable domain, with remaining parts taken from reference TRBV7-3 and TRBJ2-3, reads GAGVSQTPSNKVTEKGKYVELRCDPISGHTALYWYRQSLGQGPEFLIYFQGTGAADDSGLPNDRFFAVRPEGSVSTLKIQRTERGDSAVYLCASSQRGGQGVSPDTQYFGPGTRLTVL.